The clone carrying this TCR beta chain appeared a few times. The data derive from a study of control samples from healthy donors and cancer patients. Sequenced by immunoSEQ multiplex PCR; TCRdb stores in-frame clones only, minus some. The table lists roughly 120,000 clones, 88% of them singletons. The source of this sequence is a woman aged 55-70 years with lung cancer. The sample was PBMCs.

CDR3 protein: CASSIEGTVGWNTEAFF. CDR3 sequence (DNA): TGTGCCAGTAGTATAGAGGGGACAGTGGGGTGGAACACTGAAGCTTTCTTT. V is TRBV19 and J is TRBJ1-1; the match to TRBD1 covers 7 bases. The CDR3 is 17 amino acids. The V gene's germline CDR1 is LNHDA and CDR2 SQIVND (reference sequence). The trim removed 0 bases at V and 1 base at J, leaving 8 bases unmatched.